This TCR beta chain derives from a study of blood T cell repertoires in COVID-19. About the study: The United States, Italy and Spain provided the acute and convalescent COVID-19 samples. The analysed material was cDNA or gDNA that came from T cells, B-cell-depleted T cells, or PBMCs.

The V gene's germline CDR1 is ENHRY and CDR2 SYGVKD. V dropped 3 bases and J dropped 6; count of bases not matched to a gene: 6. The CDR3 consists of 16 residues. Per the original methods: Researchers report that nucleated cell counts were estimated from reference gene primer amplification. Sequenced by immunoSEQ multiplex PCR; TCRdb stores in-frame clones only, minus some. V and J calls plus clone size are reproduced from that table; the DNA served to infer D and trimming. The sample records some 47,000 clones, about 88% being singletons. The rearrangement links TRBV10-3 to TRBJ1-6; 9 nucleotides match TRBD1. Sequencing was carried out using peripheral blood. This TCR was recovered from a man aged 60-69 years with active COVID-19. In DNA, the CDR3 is TGTGCCATCAGTGAAACCGGGACAGGGAGTAATTCACCCCTCCACTTT. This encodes CAISETGTGSNSPLHF.